This is a list of T cell receptor beta chains from one sample in a study of PD-1 blockade in classical Hodgkin lymphoma. Using immunoSEQ multiplex PCR, the repertoire was profiled, and TCRdb retains in-frame clones only, with some absent. The sample includes about 25,000 clones, approximately 79% of them seen just once. The source material was CD4+ T cells from blood, sampled before the fourth cycle of nivolumab. The receptors shown here come from a human donor with classical Hodgkin lymphoma. Both conserved end residues are part of each CDR3. A D gene is named only where the DNA matches it firmly. Rows may omit the clone size; those that give it use once, few, many or a size class.

D: NA
J: TRBJ1-1
size: NA
V: TRBV5-5
DNA: TGTGCCAGCAGCCTTCGCGGGGGGAACACTGAAGCTTTCTTT
CDR3: CASSLRGGNTEAFF

D: NA
J: TRBJ1-6
size: NA
V: TRBV18
DNA: TGTGCCAGCTCGTTGGGCGGGAATTCACCCCTCCACTTT
CDR3: CASSLGGNSPLHF

D: TRBD1
J: TRBJ2-2
size: NA
V: TRBV28
DNA: TGTGCCAGCAGAACTACAGGGGGCACCGGGGAGCTGTTTTTT
CDR3: CASRTTGGTGELFF

D: NA
J: TRBJ1-1
size: few
V: TRBV7-3
DNA: TGTGCCAGCAGCTTGACAGCTAACACTGAAGCTTTCTTT
CDR3: CASSLTANTEAFF

D: TRBD1
J: TRBJ2-5
size: NA
V: TRBV7-9
DNA: TGTGCCAGCAGCCCAACAGGGGGAGAGACCCAGTACTTC
CDR3: CASSPTGGETQYF

D: NA
J: TRBJ1-5
size: NA
V: TRBV7-9
DNA: TGTGCCAGCAGCTTACGTGATCAGCCCCAGCATTTT
CDR3: CASSLRDQPQHF

D: TRBD1
J: TRBJ1-2
size: NA
V: TRBV28
DNA: TGTGCCAGCAGTTCCCCGACAGGGGACTACTATGGCTACACCTTC
CDR3: CASSSPTGDYYGYTF

D: TRBD2
J: TRBJ2-1
size: NA
V: TRBV6-5
DNA: TGTGCCAGCAGTTCGGGGACTAGCCTAACCTACAATGAGCAGTTCTTC
CDR3: CASSSGTSLTYNEQFF

D: NA
J: TRBJ1-6
size: NA
V: TRBV10-3
DNA: TGTGCCATCACGGCCGGGCAGGGCGATTCACCCCTCCACTTT
CDR3: CAITAGQGDSPLHF

D: TRBD1
J: TRBJ1-2
size: few
V: TRBV6-6
DNA: TGTGCCAGCAGTTACTCGGACAGGGGGAATGGCTACACCTTC
CDR3: CASSYSDRGNGYTF

D: NA
J: TRBJ1-3
size: NA
V: TRBV19
DNA: TGTGCCAGTAGCCGACAACAGGGCGCTGGAAACACCATATATTTT
CDR3: CASSRQQGAGNTIYF

D: NA
J: TRBJ2-5
size: NA
V: TRBV7-2
DNA: TGTGCCAGCAGCTTCCAGGGGACCCAAGAGACCCAGTACTTC
CDR3: CASSFQGTQETQYF

D: NA
J: TRBJ2-5
size: NA
V: TRBV11-2
DNA: TGTGCCAGCAGCTTAGATCTTTTAGAGGAGACCCAGTACTTC
CDR3: CASSLDLLEETQYF

D: NA
J: TRBJ2-3
size: NA
V: TRBV2
DNA: TGTGCCAGCAGTGAAGCAGGGCGCACAGATACGCAGTATTTT
CDR3: CASSEAGRTDTQYF

D: NA
J: TRBJ2-3
size: few
V: TRBV6-5
DNA: TGTGCCAGCAGTGGTATCAAGACGGATACGCAGTATTTT
CDR3: CASSGIKTDTQYF

D: TRBD1
J: TRBJ1-6
size: few
V: TRBV4-3
DNA: TGCGCCAGCAGCCCCCAACTCCGGGACAGAAATTCACCCCTCCACTTT
CDR3: CASSPQLRDRNSPLHF

D: NA
J: TRBJ1-3
size: NA
V: TRBV18
DNA: TGTGCCAGCGCACCTCCCGGGGGGGCGACTGGAAACACCATATATTTT
CDR3: CASAPPGGATGNTIYF

D: NA
J: TRBJ2-3
size: NA
V: TRBV7-6
DNA: TGTGCCAGCAGCTTTGTCCAGGGGACAGATACGCAGTATTTT
CDR3: CASSFVQGTDTQYF

D: TRBD1
J: TRBJ2-5
size: NA
V: TRBV7-7
DNA: TGTGCTAGCCGCCCCGGACAGGGAGAGACCCAGTACTTC
CDR3: CASRPGQGETQYF

D: NA
J: TRBJ2-7
size: NA
V: TRBV6-5
DNA: TGTGCCAGCAGTTACTCGTCCTCCACCCGGATAGAGCAGTACTTC
CDR3: CASSYSSSTRIEQYF

D: TRBD1
J: TRBJ1-2
size: NA
V: TRBV5-1
DNA: TGCGCCAGCAGCTTTCACCACGGGACAGGGACCTACACCTTC
CDR3: CASSFHHGTGTYTF

D: TRBD1
J: TRBJ2-2
size: NA
V: TRBV7-9
DNA: TGTGCCAGCAGCTTATGGGGACAGCCATTTGAGCTGTTTTTT
CDR3: CASSLWGQPFELFF

D: TRBD2
J: TRBJ2-3
size: once
V: TRBV9
DNA: TGTGCCAGCAGCTATACCGGGACTAGACGAGATACGCAGTATTTT
CDR3: CASSYTGTRRDTQYF

D: NA
J: TRBJ2-3
size: NA
V: TRBV28
DNA: TGTGCCAGCAGTTCGCCGACGCGAAAGCAGTATTTT
CDR3: CASSSPTRKQYF

D: NA
J: TRBJ1-2
size: NA
V: TRBV7-6
DNA: TGTGCCAGCAGCTTAAATACGGGCGCAGGGGGCTACACCTTC
CDR3: CASSLNTGAGGYTF

D: NA
J: TRBJ2-6
size: once
V: TRBV7-9
DNA: TGTGCCAGCAGCGGTGTTACTGGGGCCAACGTCCTGACTTTC
CDR3: CASSGVTGANVLTF

D: NA
J: TRBJ2-5
size: NA
V: TRBV6-5
DNA: TGTGCCAGCAGTTATCAGGGCCTCCGGTCGCAAACCCAGTACTTC
CDR3: CASSYQGLRSQTQYF

D: NA
J: TRBJ2-5
size: NA
V: TRBV28
DNA: TGTGCCAGCAGTTTAGGGGGGGCGGAAGAGACCCAGTACTTC
CDR3: CASSLGGAEETQYF

D: NA
J: TRBJ1-1
size: NA
V: TRBV5-1
DNA: TGCGCCAGCAGCTTAGGGACGGGAGTTTTCTTT
CDR3: CASSLGTGVFF